This T cell receptor (beta chain) came from a study of CD8+CD57+ T cells in acquired aplastic anemia. Turning to the study itself: On average, sorted CD4+ and CD8+ cells gave roughly 2.9 ug of DNA.

This clonotype showed up many times. Genomic DNA, the template, was used for profiling of the TCR beta VDJ and CDR3. TCRdb processed the reads anew with MiXCR; each CDR3 protein has one entry. There are a few hundred thousand distinct CDR3 sequences in the sample; around 60% occur only once, and approximately 8% lies in the top ten. The germline gives CDR1 SGHTA, CDR2 FQGTGA. V dropped 5 bases and J dropped 2; count of bases not matched to a gene: 2. The CDR3 totals 13 residues. The receptor comes from a human donor with severe aplastic anemia or a healthy control (not recorded which). The genes are TRBV7-3 and TRBJ1-1; 7 positions agree with TRBD1. The sample consisted of sorted CD4+, CD8+, or CD8+CD57+ T cells (not recorded which) from PBMCs. CDR3 protein: CASSRTGNTEAFF. CDR3 in DNA: TGTGCCAGCAGCCGGACAGGTAACACTGAAGCTTTCTTT. Based on the CDR3 plus reference TRBV7-3 and TRBJ1-1, the full variable domain is GAGVSQTPSNKVTEKGKYVELRCDPISGHTALYWYRQSLGQGPEFLIYFQGTGAADDSGLPNDRFFAVRPEGSVSTLKIQRTERGDSAVYLCASSRTGNTEAFFGQGTRLTVV.